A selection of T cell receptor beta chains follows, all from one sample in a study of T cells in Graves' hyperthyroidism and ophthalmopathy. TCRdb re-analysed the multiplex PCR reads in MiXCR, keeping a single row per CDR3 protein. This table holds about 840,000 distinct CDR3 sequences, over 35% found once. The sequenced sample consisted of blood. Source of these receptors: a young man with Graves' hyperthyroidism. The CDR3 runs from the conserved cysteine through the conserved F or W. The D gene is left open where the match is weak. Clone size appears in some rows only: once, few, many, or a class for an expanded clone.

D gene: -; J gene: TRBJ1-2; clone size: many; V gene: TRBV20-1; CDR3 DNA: TGCAGTGCTAGAGGAGAAATCGCGGGGGGCTACACCTTC; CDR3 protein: CSARGEIAGGYTF
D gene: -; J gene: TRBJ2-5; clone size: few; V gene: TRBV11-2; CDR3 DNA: TGTGCCAGCCGACTCACCCGGGGCAGCACCATGGAGACCCAGTACTTC; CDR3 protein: CASRLTRGSTMETQYF
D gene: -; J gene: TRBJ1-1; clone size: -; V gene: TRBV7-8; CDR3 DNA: TGTGCCAGCAGGGGGGGAGGGTCGGGCACTGAAGCTTTCTTT; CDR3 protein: CASRGGGSGTEAFF
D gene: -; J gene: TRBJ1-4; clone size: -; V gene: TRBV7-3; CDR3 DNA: TGTGCCAGCAGCTTAACCCCGGGACCCAATGAAAAACTGTTTTTT; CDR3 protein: CASSLTPGPNEKLFF
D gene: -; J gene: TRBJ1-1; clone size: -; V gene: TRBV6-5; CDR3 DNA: TGTGCCAGCAGTTATTCCTTAAGAGTGAACACTGAAGCTTTCTTT; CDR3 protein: CASSYSLRVNTEAFF
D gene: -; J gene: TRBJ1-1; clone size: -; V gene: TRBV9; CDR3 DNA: TGTGCCAGCAGTCCACTGGGGGGACATTGGAACACTGAAGCTTTCTTT; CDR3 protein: CASSPLGGHWNTEAFF
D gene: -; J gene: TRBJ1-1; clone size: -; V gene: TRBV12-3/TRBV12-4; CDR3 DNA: TGTGCCAGCACCGCCAGCTATACCTCACCCACTGAAGCTTTCTTT; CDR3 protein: CASTASYTSPTEAFF
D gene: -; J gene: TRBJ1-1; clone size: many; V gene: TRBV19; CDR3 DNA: TGTGCCAGTAGTGTAGGAATAACTGAAGCTTTCTTT; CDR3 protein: CASSVGITEAFF
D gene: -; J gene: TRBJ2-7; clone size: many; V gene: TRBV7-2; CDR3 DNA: TGTGCCAGCAGCTTAACGCCAGGAGGCTACGAGCAGTACTTC; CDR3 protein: CASSLTPGGYEQYF
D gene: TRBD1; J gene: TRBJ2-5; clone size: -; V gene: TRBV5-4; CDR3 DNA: TGTGCCAGCAGCTCTCCGGGACAGCAAGAGACCCAGTACTTC; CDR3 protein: CASSSPGQQETQYF
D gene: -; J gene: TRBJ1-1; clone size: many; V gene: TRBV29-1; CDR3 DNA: TGCAGCGTTGACAGACTTATGAACACTGAAGCTTTCTTT; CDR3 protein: CSVDRLMNTEAFF
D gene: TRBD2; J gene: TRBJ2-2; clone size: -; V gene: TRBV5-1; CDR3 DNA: TGCGCCAGCAGCCGATTGACCGCGGGGGGTACCGGGGAGCTGTTTTTT; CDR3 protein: CASSRLTAGGTGELFF
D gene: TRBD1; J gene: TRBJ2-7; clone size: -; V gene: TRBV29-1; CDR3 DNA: TGCACCCACCGGGGGACGAGAGACAGGGGGGATCATGAGCAGTACTTC; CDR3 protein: CTHRGTRDRGDHEQYF
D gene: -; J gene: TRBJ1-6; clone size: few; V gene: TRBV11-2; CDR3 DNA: TGTGCCAGCAGCTTAGAGGCAGGGCGCTCACCCCTCCACTTT; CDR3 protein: CASSLEAGRSPLHF
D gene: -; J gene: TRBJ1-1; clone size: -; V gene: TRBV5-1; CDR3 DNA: TGCGCCAGCAGCATCACAGGGTACGACACTGAAGCTTTCTTT; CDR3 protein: CASSITGYDTEAFF
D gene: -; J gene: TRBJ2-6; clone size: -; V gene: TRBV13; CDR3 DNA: TGTGCCAGCAGTTCCCTCTGGGCTGGGGCCAACGTCCTGACTTTC; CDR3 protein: CASSSLWAGANVLTF
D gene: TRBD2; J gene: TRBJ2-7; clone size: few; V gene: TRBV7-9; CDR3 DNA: TGTGCCAGCAGCCCGCCGCTAGCGGGAGGGCCAGACTACGAGCAGTACTTC; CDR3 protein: CASSPPLAGGPDYEQYF
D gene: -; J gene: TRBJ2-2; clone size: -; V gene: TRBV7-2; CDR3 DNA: TGTGCCAGCAGCAGTGGAGTAGCAGCGGGCACCGGGGAGCTGTTTTTT; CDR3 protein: CASSSGVAAGTGELFF
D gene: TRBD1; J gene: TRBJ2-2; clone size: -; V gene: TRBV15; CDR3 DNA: TGTGCCACCAGCAGTGACAGGGGCAACACCGGGGAGCTGTTTTTT; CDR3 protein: CATSSDRGNTGELFF
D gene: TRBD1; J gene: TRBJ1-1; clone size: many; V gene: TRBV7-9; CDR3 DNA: TGTGCCAGCAGCTTAGGACTTCTGACAGGGGGCAATCGGGACACTGAAGCTTTCTTT; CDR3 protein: CASSLGLLTGGNRDTEAFF